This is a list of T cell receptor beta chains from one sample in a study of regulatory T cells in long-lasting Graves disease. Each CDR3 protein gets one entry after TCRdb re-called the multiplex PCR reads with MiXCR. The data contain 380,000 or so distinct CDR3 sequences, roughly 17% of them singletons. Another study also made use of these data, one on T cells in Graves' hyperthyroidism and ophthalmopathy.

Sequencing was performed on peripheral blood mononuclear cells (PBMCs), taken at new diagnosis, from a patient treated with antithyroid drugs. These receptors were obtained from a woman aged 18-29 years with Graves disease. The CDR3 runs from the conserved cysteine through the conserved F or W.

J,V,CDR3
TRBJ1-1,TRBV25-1,CASSEFGGYTEAFF
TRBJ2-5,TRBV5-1,CASSSAGTKETQYF
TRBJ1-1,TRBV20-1,CSARGFRATEAFF
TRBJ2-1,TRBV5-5,CASSILRDWTYNEQFF
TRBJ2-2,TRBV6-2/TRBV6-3,CASMLVAGSTGELFF
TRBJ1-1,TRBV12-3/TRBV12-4,CASTRQGGKAEAFF
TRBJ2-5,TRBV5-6,CASSLGLLRGRHQETQYF
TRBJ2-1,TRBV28,CASRALGGRYNEQFF
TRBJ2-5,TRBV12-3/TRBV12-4,CASSISTPETQYF
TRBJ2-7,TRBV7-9,CASSLAEGEQYF
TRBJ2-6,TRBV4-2,CASSQDGGGPSGANVLTF
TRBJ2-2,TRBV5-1,CASSLMMAGELFF
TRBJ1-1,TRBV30,CAWKTGLGVGAEAFF
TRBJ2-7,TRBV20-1,CSAKTDRYEQYF
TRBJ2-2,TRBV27,CASSGLTGELFF
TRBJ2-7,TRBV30,CAWSVRGPATAYEQYF
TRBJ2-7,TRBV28,CASSGYYEQYF
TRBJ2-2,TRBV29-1,CSVLRSVTGELFF
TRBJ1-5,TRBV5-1,CASSLGDRGLDQPQHF
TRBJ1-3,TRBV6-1,CASSPARGIGNTIYF
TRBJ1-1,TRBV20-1,CSATRPVTENTEACF
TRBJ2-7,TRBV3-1,CASSLGTSGGLSSYEQYF
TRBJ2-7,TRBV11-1,CASSFRGDRAYEQYF
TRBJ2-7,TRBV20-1,CSARVLGAPYEQYF
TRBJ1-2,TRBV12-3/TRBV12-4,CASASDPGNNYGYTF
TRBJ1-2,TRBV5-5,CASSLDWTEDDYGYTF
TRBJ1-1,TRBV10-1,CAGSAGDTEAFF
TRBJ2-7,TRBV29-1,CSVVRLGSGNYEQYF
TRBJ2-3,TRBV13,CASSLGRGGQYF
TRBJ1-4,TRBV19,CASRTPATNEKLFF
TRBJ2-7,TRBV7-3,CASSDYRGYEQYF
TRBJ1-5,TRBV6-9,CASSYGAGSGQPQHF
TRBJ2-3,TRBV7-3,CASSQTGQGSDTQYF
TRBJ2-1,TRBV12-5,CASGPDNEQFF
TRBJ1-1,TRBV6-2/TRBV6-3,CASSAQGRSTEAFF
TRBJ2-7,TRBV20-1,CSAENRAEQYF
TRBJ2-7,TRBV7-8,CASSLASGPPGEQYF
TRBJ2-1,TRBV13,CASSWDLYNEQFF
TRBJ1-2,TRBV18,CASSPRVNYGYTF
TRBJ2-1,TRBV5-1,CASSLAVRGANEQFF
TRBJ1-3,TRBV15,CATSGGASSSGNTIYF
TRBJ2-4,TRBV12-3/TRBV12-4,CASSGPDGAKNIQYF
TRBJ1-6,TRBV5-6,CASSVGQGGSPLHF
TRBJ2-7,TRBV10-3,CAILGGAGLEQYF
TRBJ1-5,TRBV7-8,CASSLADSLNQPQHF
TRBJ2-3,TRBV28,CASSPEGLADTDTQYF
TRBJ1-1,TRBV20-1,CSATPITEAFF
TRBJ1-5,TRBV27,CASSLMSNQPQHF
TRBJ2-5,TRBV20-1,CSARDSGVQETQYF
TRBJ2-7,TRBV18,CASSRTGWNEQYF
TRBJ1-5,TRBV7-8,CASSPGGANQPQHF
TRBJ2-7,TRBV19,CASSISAGGASYEQYF
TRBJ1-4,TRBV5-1,CASSTGESRTNEKLFF
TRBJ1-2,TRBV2,CASSEGPGENYGYTF
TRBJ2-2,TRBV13,CASSFLTVLSPGELFF